Shown below are 7 T cell receptor beta chains from a single sample sequenced in a study of T cell responses to AZD1222 COVID-19 vaccine. Assay: immunoSEQ multiplex PCR; the TCRdb copy retains only in-frame clones and omits some. The sample holds around 120,000 clones; about 93% are singletons and the top ten take approximately 5%. This sample comprised peripheral blood, obtained 28 days after the second AZD1222 dose. All receptors derive from an adult who received the AZD1222 COVID-19 vaccine.

This clone was picked up one time. Other DNA variants within this sample encode the same CDR3. The rearrangement joins TRBV4-3 to TRBJ1-1; D unresolved. Deletions cut 4 bases from V and 0 bases from J, with 9 bases between. The CDR3 runs 14 residues. The germline gives CDR1 LGHNA, CDR2 YSLEER. The CDR3 loop reads CASSPSRLNTEAFF. CDR3 DNA: TGCGCCAGCAGCCCCTCCAGATTGAACACTGAAGCTTTCTTT.

The chain recombines TRBV12-3 or TRBV12-4 with TRBJ1-1; no clear D. The CDR3 has 13 amino acids. V shed 7 bases and J shed 1 base, with 10 bases lying between them. The CDR3 reads CASTLRANTEAFF. CDR3 DNA: TGTGCCAGCACCCTGAGGGCGAACACTGAAGCTTTCTTT.

The CDR3 here is CSVNADGAYGYTF. The CDR3 bases are TGCAGCGTTAACGCGGACGGAGCCTATGGCTACACCTTC. The chain is built from TRBV29-1 and TRBJ1-2; no definite D call. The CDR3 length is 13 residues. In germline, CDR1 is SQVTM, CDR2 ANQGSEA. Trimming pared 5 bases from V and 4 bases from J, leaving 14 bases between.

The chain has TRBV20-1 and TRBJ1-2, with 8 bases that match TRBD1. The CDR3 totals 14 residues. With 3 bases clipped from V and 1 base from J, the junction kept 4 bases outside the gene matches. Germline V gene sequence: CDR1 DFQATT, CDR2 SNEGSKA (reference sequence). The DNA of the CDR3 is TGCAGTGCTAGTGGGGACAGGAGTAACTATGGCTACACCTTC. It is translated as CSASGDRSNYGYTF.

The table lists this clone with a few counts. J is TRBJ2-5 and V is TRBV5-4; 11 nucleotides line up with TRBD2. Germline V gene lookup returns CDR1 SGHNT and CDR2 YYREEE (reference sequence). V lost 4 bases and J lost 2; bases outside the gene matches: 4. This CDR3 comprises 15 residues. CDR3: CASSTGTSGQETQYF. The CDR3 DNA reads TGTGCCAGCAGCACCGGGACTAGCGGTCAAGAGACCCAGTACTTC.

This clone was picked up one time. V usage is TRBV6-4 and J usage is TRBJ2-1; 10 bases are shared with TRBD2. This CDR3 has 17 amino acids. The germline V gene encodes CDR1 MRHNA and CDR2 SNTAGT. J lost 4 bases, V lost 7 bases, and 13 bases had no gene match. The CDR3 nucleotides are TGTGCCAGCAATTACCCTCCTAGCGGGAGAGATTACAATGAGCAGTTCTTC. Translated: CASNYPPSGRDYNEQFF.

The chain uses TRBV7-2 and TRBJ1-5, with 7 bases fitting TRBD1. The CDR3 spans 15 residues. The V gene's germline CDR1 is SGHTA and CDR2 FQGNSA. V trimming: 5 bases; J trimming: 0 bases; junction bases outside the gene matches: 4. CDR3: CASSRDSNSNQPQHF. CDR3 DNA: TGTGCCAGCAGCCGGGACAGTAATAGCAATCAGCCCCAGCATTTT.